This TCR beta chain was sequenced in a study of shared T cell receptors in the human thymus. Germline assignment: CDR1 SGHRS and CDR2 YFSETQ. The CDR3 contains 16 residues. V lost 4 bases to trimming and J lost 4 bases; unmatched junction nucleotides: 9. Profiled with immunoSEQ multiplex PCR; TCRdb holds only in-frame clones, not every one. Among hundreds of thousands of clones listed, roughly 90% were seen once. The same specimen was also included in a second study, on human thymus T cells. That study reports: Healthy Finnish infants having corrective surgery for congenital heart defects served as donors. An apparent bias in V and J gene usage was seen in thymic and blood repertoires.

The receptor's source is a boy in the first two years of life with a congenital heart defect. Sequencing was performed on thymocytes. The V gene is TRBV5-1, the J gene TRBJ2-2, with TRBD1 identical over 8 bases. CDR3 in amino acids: CASSPIRQGCTGELFF. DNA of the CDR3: TGCGCCAGCAGCCCAATTCGACAGGGGTGCACCGGGGAGCTGTTTTTT.